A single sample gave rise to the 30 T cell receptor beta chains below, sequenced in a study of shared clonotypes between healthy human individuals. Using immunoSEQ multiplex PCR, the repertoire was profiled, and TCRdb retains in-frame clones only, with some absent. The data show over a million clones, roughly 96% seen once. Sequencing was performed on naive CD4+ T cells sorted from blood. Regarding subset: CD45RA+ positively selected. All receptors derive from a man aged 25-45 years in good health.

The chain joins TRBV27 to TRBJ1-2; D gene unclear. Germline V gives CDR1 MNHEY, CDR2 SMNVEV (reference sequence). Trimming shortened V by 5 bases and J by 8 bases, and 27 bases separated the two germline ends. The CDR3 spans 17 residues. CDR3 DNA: TGTGCCAGCAGTCCCCGGGTCTACCGAGCCAACTTCTACGGCTACACCTTC. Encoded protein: CASSPRVYRANFYGYTF.

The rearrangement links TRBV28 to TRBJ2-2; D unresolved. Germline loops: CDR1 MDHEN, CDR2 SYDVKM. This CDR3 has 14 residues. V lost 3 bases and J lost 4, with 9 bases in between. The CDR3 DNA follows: TGTGCCAGCAGTTTGGCCTCGATCACCGGGGAGCTGTTTTTT. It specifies CASSLASITGELFF. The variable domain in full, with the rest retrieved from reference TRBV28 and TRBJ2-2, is DVKVTQSSRYLVKRTGEKVFLECVQDMDHENMFWYRQDPGLGLRLIYFSYDVKMKEKGDIPEGYSVSREKKERFSLILESASTNQTSMYLCASSLASITGELFFGEGSRLTVL.

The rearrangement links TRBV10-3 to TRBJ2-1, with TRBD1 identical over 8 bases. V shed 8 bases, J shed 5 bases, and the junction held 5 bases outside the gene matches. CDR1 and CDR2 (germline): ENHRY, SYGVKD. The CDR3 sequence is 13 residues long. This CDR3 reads CAIGQGINNEQFF. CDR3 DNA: TGTGCCATCGGACAGGGTATAAACAATGAGCAGTTCTTC.

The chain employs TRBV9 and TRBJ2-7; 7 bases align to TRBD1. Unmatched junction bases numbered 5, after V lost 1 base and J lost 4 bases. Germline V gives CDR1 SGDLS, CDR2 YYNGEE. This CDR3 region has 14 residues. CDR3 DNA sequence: TGTGCCAGCAGCGTAACAGGGGCCGGGTACGAGCAGTACTTC. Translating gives CASSVTGAGYEQYF.

As DNA, the CDR3 is TGTGCCAGCAGCGCACTGGGGATAGGGGCAGATACGCAGTATTTT. Its translation is CASSALGIGADTQYF. This sequence joins TRBV9 and TRBJ2-3, with a weak D call TRBD1 (5 bases). The CDR3 spans 15 residues. Trimming left V 3 bases short and J 4 bases short, with 15 bases between. Germline assignment: CDR1 SGDLS and CDR2 YYNGEE. Combining the CDR3 with reference TRBV9 and TRBJ2-3 gives the whole variable domain DSGVTQTPKHLITATGQRVTLRCSPRSGDLSVYWYQQSLDQGLQFLIQYYNGEERAKGNILERFSAQQFPDLHSELNLSSLELGDSALYFCASSALGIGADTQYFGPGTRLTVL.

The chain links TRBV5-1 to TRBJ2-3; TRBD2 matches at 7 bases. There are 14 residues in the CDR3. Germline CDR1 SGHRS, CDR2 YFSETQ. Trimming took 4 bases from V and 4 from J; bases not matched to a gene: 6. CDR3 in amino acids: CASSRWTRADTQYF. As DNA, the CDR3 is TGCGCCAGCAGCCGGTGGACTAGAGCAGATACGCAGTATTTT.

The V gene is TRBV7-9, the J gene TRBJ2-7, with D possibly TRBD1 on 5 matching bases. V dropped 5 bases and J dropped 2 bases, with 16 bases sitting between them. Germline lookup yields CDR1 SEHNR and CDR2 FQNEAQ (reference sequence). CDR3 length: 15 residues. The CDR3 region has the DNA TGTGCCAGCAGCGCCGGTAGAGTAGGGGCCTACGAGCAGTACTTC. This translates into CASSAGRVGAYEQYF.

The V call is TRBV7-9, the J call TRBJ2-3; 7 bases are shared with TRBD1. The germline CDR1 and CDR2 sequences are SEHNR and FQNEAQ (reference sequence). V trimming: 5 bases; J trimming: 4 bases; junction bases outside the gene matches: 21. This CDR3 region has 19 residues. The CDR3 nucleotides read TGTGCCAGCAGCCGGGGCTTCAGACAGGGTCAGCGCACGCCAGATACGCAGTATTTT. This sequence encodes CASSRGFRQGQRTPDTQYF.

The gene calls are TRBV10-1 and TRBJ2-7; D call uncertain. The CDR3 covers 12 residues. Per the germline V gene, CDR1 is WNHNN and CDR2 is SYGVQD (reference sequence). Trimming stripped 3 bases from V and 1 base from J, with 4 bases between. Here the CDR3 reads CASSDTSYEQYF. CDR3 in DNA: TGCGCCAGCAGTGACACATCCTACGAGCAGTACTTC.

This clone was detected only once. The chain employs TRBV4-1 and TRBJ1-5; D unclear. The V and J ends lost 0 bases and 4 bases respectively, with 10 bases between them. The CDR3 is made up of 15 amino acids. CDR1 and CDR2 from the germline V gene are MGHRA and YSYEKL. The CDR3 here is CASSQERVRNQPQHF. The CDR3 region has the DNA TGCGCCAGCAGCCAAGAAAGGGTTCGGAATCAGCCCCAGCATTTT.

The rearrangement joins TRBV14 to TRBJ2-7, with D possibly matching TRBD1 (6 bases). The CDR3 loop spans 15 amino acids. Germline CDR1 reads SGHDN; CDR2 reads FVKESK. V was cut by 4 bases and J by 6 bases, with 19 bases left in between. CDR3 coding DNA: TGTGCCAGCAGCCCATTGACAGGCAGGCTCTCCGAGCAGTACTTC. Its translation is CASSPLTGRLSEQYF.

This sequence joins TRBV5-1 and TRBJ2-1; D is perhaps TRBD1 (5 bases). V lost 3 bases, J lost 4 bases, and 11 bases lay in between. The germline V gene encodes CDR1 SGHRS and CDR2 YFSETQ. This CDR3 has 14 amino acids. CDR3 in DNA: TGCGCCAGCAGCTCCCGACAGCTTTACAATGAGCAGTTCTTC. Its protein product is CASSSRQLYNEQFF.

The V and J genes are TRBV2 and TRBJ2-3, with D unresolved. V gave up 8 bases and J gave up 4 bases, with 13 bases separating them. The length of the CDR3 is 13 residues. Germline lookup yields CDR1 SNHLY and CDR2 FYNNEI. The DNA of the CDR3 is TGTGCCAGCGGGGAAGCAGTCTCAGATACGCAGTATTTT. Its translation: CASGEAVSDTQYF.

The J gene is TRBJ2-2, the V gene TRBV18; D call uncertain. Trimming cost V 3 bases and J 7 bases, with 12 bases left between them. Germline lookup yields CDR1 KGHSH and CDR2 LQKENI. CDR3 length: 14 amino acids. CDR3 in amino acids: CASSPVGAGGELFF. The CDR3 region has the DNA TGTGCCAGCTCACCTGTGGGCGCCGGCGGGGAGCTGTTTTTT.

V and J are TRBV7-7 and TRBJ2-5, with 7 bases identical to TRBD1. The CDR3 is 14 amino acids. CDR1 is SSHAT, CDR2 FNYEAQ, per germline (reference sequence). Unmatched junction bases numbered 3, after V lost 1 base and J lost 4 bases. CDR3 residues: CASSLVGTVETQYF. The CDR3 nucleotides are TGTGCCAGCAGCTTAGTTGGGACAGTAGAGACCCAGTACTTC. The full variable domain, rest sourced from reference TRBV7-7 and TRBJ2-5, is GAGVSQSPRYKVTKRGQDVTLRCDPISSHATLYWYQQALGQGPEFLTYFNYEAQPDKSGLPSDRFSAERPEGSISTLTIQRTEQRDSAMYRCASSLVGTVETQYFGPGTRLLVL.

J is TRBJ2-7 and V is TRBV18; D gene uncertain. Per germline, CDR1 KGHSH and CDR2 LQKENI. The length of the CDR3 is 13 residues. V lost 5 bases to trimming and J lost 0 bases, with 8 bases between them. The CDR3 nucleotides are TGTGCCAGCTCATCTCGGATCTCCTACGAGCAGTACTTC. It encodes CASSSRISYEQYF.

CDR3 in amino acids: CSVKTGLVTEAFF. In nucleotides, the CDR3 is TGCAGCGTTAAAACAGGGTTGGTCACTGAAGCTTTCTTT. The chain uses TRBV29-1 and TRBJ1-1; D possibly corresponds to TRBD1 (6 bases). V was pared by 5 bases and J by 4 bases, with 14 bases between. The CDR3 consists of 13 residues. Germline-derived CDR1 and CDR2 are SQVTM and ANQGSEA.

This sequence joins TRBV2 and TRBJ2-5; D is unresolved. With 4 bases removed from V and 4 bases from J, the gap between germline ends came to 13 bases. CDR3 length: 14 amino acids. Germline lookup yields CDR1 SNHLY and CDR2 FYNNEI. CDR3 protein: CASSAESGSETQYF. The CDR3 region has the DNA TGTGCCAGCAGTGCTGAGTCGGGTTCAGAGACCCAGTACTTC.

The CDR3 loop reads CASGLADETQYF. Written as DNA, the CDR3 is TGTGCCAGTGGACTAGCGGACGAGACCCAGTACTTC. This chain joins TRBV2 and TRBJ2-5; TRBD2 agrees at 10 bases. V was clipped by 9 bases and J by 5 bases; unmatched bases: 3. The V gene's germline CDR1 is SNHLY and CDR2 FYNNEI. The CDR3 totals 12 residues.

The CDR3 spells CAWNKGRMNTEAFF. The CDR3 coding sequence is TGTGCCTGGAACAAAGGACGGATGAACACTGAAGCTTTCTTT. This sequence joins TRBV30 and TRBJ1-1, with D unclear. This CDR3 is built from 14 residues. With 4 bases removed from V and 0 bases from J, the gap between germline ends came to 12 bases. The germline V gene has CDR1 GTSNPN and CDR2 SVGIG (reference sequence).

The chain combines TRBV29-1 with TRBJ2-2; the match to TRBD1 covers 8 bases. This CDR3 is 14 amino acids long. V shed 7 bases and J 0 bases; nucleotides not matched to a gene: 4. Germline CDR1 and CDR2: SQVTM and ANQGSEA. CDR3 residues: CSAGQGTNTGELFF. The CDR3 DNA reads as TGCAGCGCCGGACAGGGAACGAACACCGGGGAGCTGTTTTTT.

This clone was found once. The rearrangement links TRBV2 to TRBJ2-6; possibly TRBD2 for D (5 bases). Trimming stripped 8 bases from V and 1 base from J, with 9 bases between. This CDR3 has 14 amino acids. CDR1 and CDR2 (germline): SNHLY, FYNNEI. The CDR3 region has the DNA TGTGCCAGCGGGCCGGGGTCTGGGGCCAACGTCCTGACTTTC. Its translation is CASGPGSGANVLTF.

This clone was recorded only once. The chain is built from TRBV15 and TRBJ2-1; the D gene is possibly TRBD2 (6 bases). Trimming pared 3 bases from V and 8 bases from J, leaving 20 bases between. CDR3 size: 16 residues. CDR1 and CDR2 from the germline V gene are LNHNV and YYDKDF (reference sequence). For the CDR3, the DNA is TGTGCCACCAGCAGGTCCCTCGGGGGAGTTTTCCATGAGCAGTTCTTC. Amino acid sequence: CATSRSLGGVFHEQFF.

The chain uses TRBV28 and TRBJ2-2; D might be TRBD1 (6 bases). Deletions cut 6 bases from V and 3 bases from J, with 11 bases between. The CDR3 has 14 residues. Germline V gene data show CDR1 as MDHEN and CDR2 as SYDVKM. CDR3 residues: CASRGTSYTGELFF. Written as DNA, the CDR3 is TGTGCCAGCAGGGGGACAAGTTACACCGGGGAGCTGTTTTTT.

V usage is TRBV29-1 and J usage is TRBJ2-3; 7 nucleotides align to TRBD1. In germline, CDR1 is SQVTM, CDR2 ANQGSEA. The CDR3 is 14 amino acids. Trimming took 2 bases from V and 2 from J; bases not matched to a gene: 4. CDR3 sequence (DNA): TGCAGCGTTGAACAGGGGGTTTACACAGATACGCAGTATTTT. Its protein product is CSVEQGVYTDTQYF.

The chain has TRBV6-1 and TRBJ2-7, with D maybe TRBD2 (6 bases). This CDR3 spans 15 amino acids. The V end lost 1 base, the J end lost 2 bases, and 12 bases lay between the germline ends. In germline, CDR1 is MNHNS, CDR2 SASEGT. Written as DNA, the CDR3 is TGTGCCAGCAGTGAAGTGATTAGCGGAGCCTACGAGCAGTACTTC. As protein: CASSEVISGAYEQYF.

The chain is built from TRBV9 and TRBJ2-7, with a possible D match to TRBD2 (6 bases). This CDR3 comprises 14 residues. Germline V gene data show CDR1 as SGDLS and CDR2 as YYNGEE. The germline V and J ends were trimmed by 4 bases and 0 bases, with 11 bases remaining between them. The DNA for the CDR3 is TGTGCCAGCAGCTTCAGGGACTTCTCCTACGAGCAGTACTTC. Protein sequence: CASSFRDFSYEQYF.

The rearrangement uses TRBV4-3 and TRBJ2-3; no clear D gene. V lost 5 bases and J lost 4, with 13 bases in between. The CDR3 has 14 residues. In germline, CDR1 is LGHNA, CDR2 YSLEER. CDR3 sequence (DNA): TGCGCCAGCAGCACACTCGAAACGGCAGATACGCAGTATTTT. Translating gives CASSTLETADTQYF.

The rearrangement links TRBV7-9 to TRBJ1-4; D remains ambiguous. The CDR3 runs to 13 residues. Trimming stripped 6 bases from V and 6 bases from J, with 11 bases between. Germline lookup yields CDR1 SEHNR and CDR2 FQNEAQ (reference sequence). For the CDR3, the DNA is TGTGCCAGCAGACTGACGGGTCATGAAAAACTGTTTTTT. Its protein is CASRLTGHEKLFF.

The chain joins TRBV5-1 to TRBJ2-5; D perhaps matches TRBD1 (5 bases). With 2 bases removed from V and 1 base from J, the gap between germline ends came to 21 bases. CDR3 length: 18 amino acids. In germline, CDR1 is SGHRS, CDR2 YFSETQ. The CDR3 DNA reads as TGCGCCAGCAGCTTAACCCGACAGATGGGTACAACCCAAGAGACCCAGTACTTC. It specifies CASSLTRQMGTTQETQYF.